This record covers a single T cell receptor beta chain. The antigen remains unidentified. The data were taken from a study of Ad26.COV2.S vaccination and SARS-CoV-2 variants. Study overall: The donor participated in the COV1001 trial, in its Ad26.COV2.S arm. Intramuscularly, Ad26.COV2.S was given either once or twice, 56 days apart. Whole-study findings and limits: Measurement of non-spike TCR breadth gave similar results in vaccine and placebo recipients. Vaccinees reportedly had broad spike-specific CD8+ and CD4+ T cell responses.

The table came from immunoSEQ multiplex PCR; TCRdb's copy has only in-frame clones and leaves some out. This table holds about 350,000 clones, roughly 84% found once. V dropped 3 bases and J dropped 9; count of bases not matched to a gene: 10. Germline CDR1 is KGHSH and CDR2 is LQKENI. This CDR3 has 15 residues. Described treatment: around 19 received Ad26.COV2.S at low or high dose, single or two shots; several received placebo; per-sample allocation not given. Samples analyzed were those drawn on day 63 after the first vaccine or placebo injection. The input for sequencing was peripheral blood, taken in a trial of Ad26.COV2.S vaccine versus placebo. The chain has TRBV18 and TRBJ2-1, with 8 bases aligning to TRBD2. This TCR came from a person between 18 and 65 years old who received the Ad26.COV2.S COVID-19 vaccine or a placebo. The chain's CDR3 is CASSPVSGGTGEQFF. The CDR3 nucleotides read TGTGCCAGCTCACCCGTGAGCGGGGGCACGGGTGAGCAGTTCTTC.